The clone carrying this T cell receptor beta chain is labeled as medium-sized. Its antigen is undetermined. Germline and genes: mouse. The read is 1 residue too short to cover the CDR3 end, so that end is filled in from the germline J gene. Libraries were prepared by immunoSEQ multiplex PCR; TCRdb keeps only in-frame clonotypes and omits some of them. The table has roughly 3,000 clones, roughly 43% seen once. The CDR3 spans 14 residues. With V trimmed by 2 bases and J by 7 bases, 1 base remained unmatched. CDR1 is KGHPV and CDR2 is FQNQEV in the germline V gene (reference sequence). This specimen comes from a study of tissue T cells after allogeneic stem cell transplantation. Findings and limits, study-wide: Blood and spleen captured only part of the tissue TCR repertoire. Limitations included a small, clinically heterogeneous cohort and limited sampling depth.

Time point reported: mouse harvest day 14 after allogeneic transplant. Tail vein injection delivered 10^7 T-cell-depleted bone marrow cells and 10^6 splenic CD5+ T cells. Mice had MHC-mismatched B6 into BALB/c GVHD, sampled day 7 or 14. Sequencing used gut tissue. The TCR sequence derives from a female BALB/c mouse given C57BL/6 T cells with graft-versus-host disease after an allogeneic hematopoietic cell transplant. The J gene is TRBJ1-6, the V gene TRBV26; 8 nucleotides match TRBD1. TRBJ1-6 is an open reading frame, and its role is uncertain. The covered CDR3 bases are TGTGCCAGCAGTCTGCCAGGGGGCAATTCGCCCCTCTAC. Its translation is CASSLPGGNSPLY. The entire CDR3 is CASSLPGGNSPLYF.